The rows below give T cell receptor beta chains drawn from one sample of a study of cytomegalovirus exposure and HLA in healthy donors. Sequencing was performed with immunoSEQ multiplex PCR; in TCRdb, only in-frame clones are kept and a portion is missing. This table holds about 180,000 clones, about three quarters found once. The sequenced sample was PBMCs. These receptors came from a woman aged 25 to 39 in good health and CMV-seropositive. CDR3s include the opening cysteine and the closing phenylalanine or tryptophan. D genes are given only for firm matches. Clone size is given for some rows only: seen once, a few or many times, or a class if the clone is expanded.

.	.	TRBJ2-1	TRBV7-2	CASSLVARDNEQFF	TGTGCCAGCAGCTTAGTAGCTAGAGACAATGAGCAGTTCTTC
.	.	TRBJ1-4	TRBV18	CASSRDWGEKLFF	TGTGCCAGCTCCCGGGACTGGGGAGAAAAACTGTTTTTT
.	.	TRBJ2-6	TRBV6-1	CASSDLQGSGANVLTF	TGTGCCAGCAGTGACCTTCAGGGTTCTGGGGCCAACGTCCTGACTTTC
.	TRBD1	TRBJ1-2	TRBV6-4	CASSEGQGAGYGYTF	TGTGCCAGCAGTGAAGGACAGGGGGCTGGCTATGGCTACACCTTC
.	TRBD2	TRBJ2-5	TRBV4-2	CASSQEASGSPWETQYF	TGTGCCAGCAGCCAAGAGGCAAGCGGGAGTCCGTGGGAGACCCAGTACTTC
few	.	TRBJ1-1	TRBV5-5	CASSLGTSGRAFF	TGTGCCAGCAGCTTGGGTACTTCGGGTAGAGCTTTCTTT
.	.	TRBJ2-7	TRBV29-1	CSVEFGANYEQYF	TGCAGCGTTGAGTTTGGGGCGAACTACGAGCAGTACTTC
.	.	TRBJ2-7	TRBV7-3	CASSLRAGLYYEQYF	TGTGCCAGCAGCTTAAGGGCGGGACTTTACTACGAGCAGTACTTC
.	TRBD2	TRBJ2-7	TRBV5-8	CASSLTSASSYEQYF	TGTGCCAGCAGCTTGACTAGCGCTAGCTCCTACGAGCAGTACTTC
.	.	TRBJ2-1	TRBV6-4	CASSDLSGPGNEQFF	TGTGCCAGCAGTGACCTTAGCGGCCCTGGGAATGAGCAGTTCTTC
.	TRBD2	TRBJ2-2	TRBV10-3	CAISGGLLAGGSNTGELFF	TGTGCCATCAGTGGGGGTCTCCTAGCGGGAGGATCGAACACCGGGGAGCTGTTTTTT
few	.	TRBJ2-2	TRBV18	CASSPAAQPTGELFF	TGTGCCAGCTCACCCGCGGCTCAGCCTACCGGGGAGCTGTTTTTT
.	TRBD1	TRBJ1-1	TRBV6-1	CASSETGQGYTEAFF	TGTGCCAGCAGTGAAACGGGACAGGGGTACACTGAAGCTTTCTTT
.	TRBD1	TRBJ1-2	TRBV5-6	CASSRRTGLNYGYTF	TGTGCCAGCAGCCGACGGACAGGGCTCAACTATGGCTACACCTTC
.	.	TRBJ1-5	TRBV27	CASRGPGGNQPQHF	TGTGCCAGCAGGGGGCCGGGGGGCAATCAGCCCCAGCATTTT
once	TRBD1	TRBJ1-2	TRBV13	CASSLLDRGKANYGYTF	TGTGCCAGCAGCTTATTGGACAGGGGTAAGGCTAACTATGGCTACACCTTC
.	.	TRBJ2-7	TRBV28	CASRRMTGRYEQYF	TGTGCCAGCAGGAGGATGACAGGCCGCTACGAGCAGTACTTC
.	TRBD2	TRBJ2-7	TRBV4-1	CASSPGLAGAALYEQYF	TGCGCCAGCAGCCCGGGACTAGCGGGCGCGGCGCTCTACGAGCAGTACTTC
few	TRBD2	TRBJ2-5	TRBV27	CASSLSQSSGTPAGETQYF	TGTGCCAGCAGTTTATCCCAGTCTAGCGGGACTCCAGCGGGAGAGACCCAGTACTTC
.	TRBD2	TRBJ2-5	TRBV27	CASSSGTSGRETQYF	TGTGCCAGCAGTTCCGGGACTAGCGGGAGGGAGACCCAGTACTTC
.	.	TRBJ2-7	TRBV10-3	CAISERTTAYEQYF	TGTGCCATCAGTGAACGGACTACCGCCTACGAGCAGTACTTC
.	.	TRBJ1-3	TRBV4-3	CASSQGAGAGNTIYF	TGCGCCAGCAGCCAAGGCGCAGGGGCTGGAAACACCATATATTTT
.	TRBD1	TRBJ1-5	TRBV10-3	CAISGTGTGINQPQHF	TGTGCCATCAGTGGAACCGGGACAGGTATCAATCAGCCCCAGCATTTT
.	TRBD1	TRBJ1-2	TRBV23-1	CASRPIRDRIINYGYTF	TGCGCCAGCAGACCGATCCGGGACAGAATTATTAACTATGGCTACACCTTC
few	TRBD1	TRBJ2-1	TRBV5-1	CASSLEGQGAVDEQFF	TGCGCCAGCAGCTTGGAGGGACAGGGGGCGGTCGATGAGCAGTTCTTC
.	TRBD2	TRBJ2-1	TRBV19	CASSIIREGWAEQFF	TGTGCCAGTAGTATCATTCGGGAGGGGTGGGCTGAGCAGTTCTTC
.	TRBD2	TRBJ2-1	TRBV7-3	CASSLRSSLAGGPWSEQFF	TGTGCCAGCAGCTTACGGAGCAGTTTAGCGGGAGGGCCATGGAGTGAGCAGTTCTTC
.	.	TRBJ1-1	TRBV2	CATASPNTEAFF	TGTGCCACCGCTAGTCCGAACACTGAAGCTTTCTTT
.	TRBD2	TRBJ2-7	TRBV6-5	CASSGGEHEQYF	TGTGCCAGCAGTGGGGGGGAACACGAGCAGTACTTC
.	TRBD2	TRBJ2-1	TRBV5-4	CASSLLASGRDNEQFF	TGTGCCAGCAGCTTGTTGGCTAGCGGGAGGGATAATGAGCAGTTCTTC
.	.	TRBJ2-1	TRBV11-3	CASSPREGGVSEQFF	TGTGCCAGCAGCCCCCGTGAAGGGGGGGTAAGTGAGCAGTTCTTC
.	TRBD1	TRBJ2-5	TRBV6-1	CASSRQGTETQYF	TGTGCCAGCAGTAGACAGGGGACGGAGACCCAGTACTTC
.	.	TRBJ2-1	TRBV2	CASSSTRTAMGNEQFF	TGTGCCAGCAGTTCGACACGGACAGCAATGGGGAATGAGCAGTTCTTC
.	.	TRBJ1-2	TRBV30	CAWSVQGSYGYTF	TGTGCCTGGAGTGTCCAGGGCAGCTATGGCTACACCTTC
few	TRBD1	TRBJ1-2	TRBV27	CASSWDRSYGYTF	TGTGCCAGCAGTTGGGACAGGAGCTATGGCTACACCTTC
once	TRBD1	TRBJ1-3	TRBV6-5	CASSYDRVGNTIYF	TGTGCCAGCAGTTATGACAGGGTTGGAAACACCATATATTTT
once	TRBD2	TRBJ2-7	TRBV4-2	CASSQWASTSGNTLFGEQYF	TGTGCCAGCAGCCAATGGGCCTCGACTAGCGGGAATACCCTATTTGGCGAGCAGTACTTC
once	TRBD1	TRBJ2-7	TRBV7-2	CASSFNRGSYEQYF	TGTGCCAGCAGCTTCAACAGGGGATCCTACGAGCAGTACTTC
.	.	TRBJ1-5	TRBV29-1	CSVAGDSNQPQHF	TGCAGCGTTGCGGGGGATAGCAATCAGCCCCAGCATTTT
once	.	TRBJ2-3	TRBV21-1	CASSKARVLAGGRTDTQYF	TGTGCCAGCAGCAAAGCTCGTGTGCTAGCGGGAGGCCGCACAGATACGCAGTATTTT
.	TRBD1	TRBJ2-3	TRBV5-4	CASRLDRGSTDTQYF	TGTGCCAGCCGCTTAGACAGGGGAAGCACAGATACGCAGTATTTT
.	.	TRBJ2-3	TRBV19	CASRLKGDITDTQYF	TGTGCCAGTAGATTGAAGGGAGACATCACAGATACGCAGTATTTT